The 21 T cell receptor beta chains below were found in one sample sequenced in a study of T cell responses to AZD1222 COVID-19 vaccine. Repertoires were generated with immunoSEQ multiplex PCR, while TCRdb's copy carries only in-frame clones and drops some. The table includes roughly 150,000 clones, 80% to 90% detected once. The sequenced sample was peripheral blood, obtained 28 days after the second AZD1222 dose. Receptors originate from an adult who received the AZD1222 COVID-19 vaccine.

This chain links TRBV18 with TRBJ1-2; D perhaps matches TRBD1 (5 bases). CDR3 length: 14 residues. The germline gives CDR1 KGHSH, CDR2 LQKENI. The V end was cut by 2 bases, the J end by 7 bases, with 14 bases between. CDR3 loop: CASSPARQGSGYTF. Here the CDR3 DNA reads TGTGCCAGCTCACCAGCACGGCAGGGTTCTGGCTACACCTTC.

V is TRBV5-4 and J is TRBJ1-2, with D perhaps TRBD1 (6 bases). V lost 4 bases to trimming and J lost 4 bases, with 14 bases between them. CDR3 length: 14 residues. The germline CDR1 and CDR2 sequences are SGHNT and YYREEE (reference sequence). CDR3 DNA: TGTGCCAGCAGCAAAGGGGGGGGATCCTATGGCTACACCTTC. This gives the protein CASSKGGGSYGYTF.

The gene calls are TRBV28 and TRBJ2-3, with D perhaps matching TRBD1 or TRBD2 (6 bases each). This CDR3 spans 17 amino acids. The germline CDR1 and CDR2 sequences are MDHEN and SYDVKM. Between the trimmed V and J ends, which lost 6 bases and 0 bases, there was a span of 19 bases. CDR3 bases: TGTGCCAGCAGGTCAACCGGAGGGGGACTTAGCACAGATACGCAGTATTTT. This translates into CASRSTGGGLSTDTQYF.

The CDR3 spells CASSPLSDLNYGYTF. The CDR3 bases are TGTGCCAGCTCACCACTCTCAGACCTTAACTATGGCTACACCTTC. This rearrangement joins TRBV18 to TRBJ1-2; D is undetermined. The CDR3 length is 15 residues. Germline loops: CDR1 KGHSH, CDR2 LQKENI. Trimming left V 1 base short and J 1 base short, with 10 bases between.

This clone was seen only once. CDR3 sequence: CASSLSGRATKTQYF. The CDR3 DNA sequence: TGTGCCAGCAGCCTTAGCGGGAGGGCCACGAAGACCCAGTACTTC. The rearrangement links TRBV7-2 to TRBJ2-5, with TRBD2 matching over 11 bases. The CDR3 is 15 residues long. Germline assignment: CDR1 SGHTA and CDR2 FQGNSA. The trim removed 5 bases at V and 6 bases at J, leaving 8 bases unmatched.

V gene TRBV6-5 combines with J gene TRBJ1-4, with D unclear. Trimming shortened V by 0 bases and J by 2 bases, and 10 bases separated the two germline ends. Germline V gene data show CDR1 as MNHEY and CDR2 as SVGAGI. The CDR3 covers 16 residues. CDR3 coding DNA: TGTGCCAGCAGTTACTCGAGGGCCCCTACTAATGAAAAACTGTTTTTT. This translates into CASSYSRAPTNEKLFF.

This chain uses TRBV5-6 with TRBJ2-3; D possibly matches TRBD1 or TRBD2 (6 bases each). Germline V CDR1 and CDR2: SGHDT, YYEEEE. This CDR3 has 15 residues. V lost 2 bases to trimming and J lost 4 bases, with 14 bases between them. CDR3 protein: CASSFQGRRADTQYF. The CDR3 region has the DNA TGTGCCAGCAGCTTCCAGGGGAGGAGAGCAGATACGCAGTATTTT.

This chain connects TRBV10-3 to TRBJ1-1; D is unresolved. The CDR3 contains 13 residues. With 7 bases removed from V and 1 base from J, the gap between germline ends came to 10 bases. The germline CDR1 and CDR2 sequences are ENHRY and SYGVKD. The CDR3 here is CAIKNTENTEAFF. DNA of the CDR3: TGTGCCATCAAGAATACGGAGAACACTGAAGCTTTCTTT.

The rearrangement joins TRBV5-4 to TRBJ2-7; D remains unclear. There are 15 residues in the CDR3. CDR1 and CDR2 from the germline V gene are SGHNT and YYREEE (reference sequence). Trimming took off 3 bases at V and 3 bases at J, with 16 bases between the two ends. The CDR3 protein is CASSSEPDRFYEQYF. The DNA of the CDR3 is TGTGCCAGCAGCTCGGAACCGGACCGATTCTACGAGCAGTACTTC.

The chain links TRBV3-1 (or the pseudogene TRBV3-2) to TRBJ1-4; the match to TRBD1 covers 9 bases. The CDR3 contains 16 residues. Germline trimming cut 4 bases from V and 7 bases from J; bases unmatched to any gene: 10. Per the germline V gene, CDR1 is LGHDT and CDR2 is YNNKEL (reference sequence). Written as DNA, the CDR3 is TGTGCCAGCAGCCCACCACACAGGGGGCGTGGTGAAAAACTGTTTTTT. It yields the protein CASSPPHRGRGEKLFF.

The gene calls are TRBV2 and TRBJ2-1; the match to TRBD2 covers 14 bases. The germline CDR1 and CDR2 sequences are SNHLY and FYNNEI. This CDR3 contains 15 residues. Germline trimming cut 6 bases from V and 10 bases from J; bases unmatched to any gene: 8. CDR3 DNA sequence: TGTGCCAGCAGAAAAGGGACTAGCGGGAGAGGAGAGCAGTTCTTC. Protein: CASRKGTSGRGEQFF. Full variable domain (missing parts from reference TRBV2 and TRBJ2-1): EPEVTQTPSHQVTQMGQEVILRCVPISNHLYFYWYRQILGQKVEFLVSFYNNEISEKSEIFDDQFSVERPDGSNFTLKIRSTKLEDSAMYFCASRKGTSGRGEQFFGPGTRLTVL.

V and J are TRBV14 and TRBJ1-5; 7 bases line up with TRBD1. V was pared by 4 bases and J by 1 base, with 13 bases of the junction left unmatched. This CDR3 comprises 18 residues. Germline assignment: CDR1 SGHDN and CDR2 FVKESK. The CDR3 reads CASSPTGEGAGSNQPQHF. The DNA of the CDR3 is TGTGCCAGCAGCCCTACCGGGGAGGGGGCGGGGAGCAATCAGCCCCAGCATTTT.

The V gene is TRBV29-1, the J gene TRBJ2-2; 8 bases align to TRBD2. Per the germline V gene, CDR1 is SQVTM and CDR2 is ANQGSEA. The CDR3 totals 14 residues. The V gene end was trimmed by 4 bases and the J gene end by 2 bases; junction bases not matched to a gene: 3. CDR3 coding DNA: TGCAGCGTTGTCGGGACTAGAAACACCGGGGAGCTGTTTTTT. Protein: CSVVGTRNTGELFF.

The J gene is TRBJ2-1, the V gene TRBV7-9; TRBD2 matches 10 bases. Per germline, CDR1 SEHNR and CDR2 FQNEAQ (reference sequence). The junction had 9 bases not matched to a gene; V was cut back by 5 bases and J by 2 bases. This CDR3 contains 17 residues. Written as DNA, the CDR3 is TGTGCCAGCAGCACCACTATGAGCGGGAGGGCCTACAATGAGCAGTTCTTC. Translating it yields CASSTTMSGRAYNEQFF.

In its sample, this clone was seen once. V usage is TRBV5-6 and J usage is TRBJ1-5; D is ambiguous. The CDR3 length is 14 residues. Trimming stripped 2 bases from V and 6 bases from J, with 12 bases between. Per the germline V gene, CDR1 is SGHDT and CDR2 is YYEEEE. The CDR3 DNA follows: TGTGCCAGCAGCTTTGGAAGAGCTGCTCAGCCCCAGCATTTT. Encoded protein: CASSFGRAAQPQHF.

The chain employs TRBV5-1 and TRBJ1-2; 7 bases are shared with TRBD1. The germline V gene encodes CDR1 SGHRS and CDR2 YFSETQ. V shed 4 bases and J 6 bases; nucleotides not matched to a gene: 9. The CDR3 covers 14 residues. The CDR3 sequence is CASSPRSGGDGYTF. CDR3 nucleotides: TGCGCCAGCAGCCCACGATCAGGGGGGGATGGCTACACCTTC.

The chain recombines TRBV3-1 (or the pseudogene TRBV3-2) with TRBJ1-1; D ambiguous. Germline CDR1 reads LGHDT; CDR2 reads YNNKEL (reference sequence). V was cut by 3 bases and J by 9 bases, with 8 bases left in between. The CDR3 spans 11 residues. This CDR3 reads CASSHKGQAFF. Written as DNA, the CDR3 is TGTGCCAGCAGCCATAAAGGACAAGCTTTCTTT.

The J gene is TRBJ1-1, the V gene TRBV5-1; D unclear. Trimming removed 0 bases at V and 1 base at J, with 7 bases between. Looked up from germline, CDR1 is SGHRS and CDR2 is YFSETQ. The CDR3 length is 14 residues. CDR3: CASSLGPANTEAFF. CDR3 nucleotides: TGCGCCAGCAGCTTGGGGCCCGCGAACACTGAAGCTTTCTTT.

The rearrangement uses TRBV19 and TRBJ1-1; a weak D match, TRBD1 (6 bases). The V end was cut by 5 bases, the J end by 0 bases, with 19 bases between. Germline assignment: CDR1 LNHDA and CDR2 SQIVND (reference sequence). The CDR3 totals 17 residues. CDR3 residues: CASSRPGQVLMNTEAFF. DNA of the CDR3: TGTGCCAGTAGTCGTCCGGGACAAGTCTTAATGAACACTGAAGCTTTCTTT.

The chain has TRBV7-2 and TRBJ1-5, with D uncertain. The CDR3 is made up of 13 amino acids. Trimming removed 1 base from V and 7 bases from J, with 8 bases in between. Per the germline V gene, CDR1 is SGHTA and CDR2 is FQGNSA. The CDR3 region is CASSLGVQQPQHF. The DNA for the CDR3 is TGTGCCAGCAGCTTAGGGGTGCAACAGCCCCAGCATTTT.

The gene calls are TRBV7-2 and TRBJ2-7, with D uncertain. V lost 2 bases and J lost 3, with 11 bases in between. Germline V lookup: CDR1 SGHTA, CDR2 FQGNSA. The CDR3 loop spans 14 amino acids. The CDR3 bases are TGTGCCAGCAGCTTAAGTGCTTCGGTCTACGAGCAGTACTTC. Protein sequence: CASSLSASVYEQYF.